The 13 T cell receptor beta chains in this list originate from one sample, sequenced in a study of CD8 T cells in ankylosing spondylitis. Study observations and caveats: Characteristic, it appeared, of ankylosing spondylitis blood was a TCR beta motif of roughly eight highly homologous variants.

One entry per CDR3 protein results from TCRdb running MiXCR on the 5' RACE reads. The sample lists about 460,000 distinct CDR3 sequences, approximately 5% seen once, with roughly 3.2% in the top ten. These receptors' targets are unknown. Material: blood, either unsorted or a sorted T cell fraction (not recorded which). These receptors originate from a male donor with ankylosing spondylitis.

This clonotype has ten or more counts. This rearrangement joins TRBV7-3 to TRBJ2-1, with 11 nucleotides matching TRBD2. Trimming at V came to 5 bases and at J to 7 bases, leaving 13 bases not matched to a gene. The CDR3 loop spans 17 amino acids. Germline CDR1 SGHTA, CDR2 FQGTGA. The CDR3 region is CASSLQTSGVVGNEQFF. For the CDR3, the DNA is TGTGCCAGCAGCCTACAGACTAGCGGGGTTGTTGGAAATGAGCAGTTCTTC.

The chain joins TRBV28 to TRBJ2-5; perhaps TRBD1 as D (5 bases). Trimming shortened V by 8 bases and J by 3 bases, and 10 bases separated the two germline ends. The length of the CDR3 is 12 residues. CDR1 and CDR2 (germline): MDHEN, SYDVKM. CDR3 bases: TGTGCCAGCCCCTTAGGGGAAGAGACCCAGTACTTC. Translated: CASPLGEETQYF.

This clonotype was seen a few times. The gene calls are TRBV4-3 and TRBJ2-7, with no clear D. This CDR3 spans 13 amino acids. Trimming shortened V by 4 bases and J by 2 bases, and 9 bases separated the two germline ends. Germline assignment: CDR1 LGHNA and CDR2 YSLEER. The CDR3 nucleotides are TGCGCCAGCAGCCCAGCAGTGACCTACGAGCAGTACTTC. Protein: CASSPAVTYEQYF.

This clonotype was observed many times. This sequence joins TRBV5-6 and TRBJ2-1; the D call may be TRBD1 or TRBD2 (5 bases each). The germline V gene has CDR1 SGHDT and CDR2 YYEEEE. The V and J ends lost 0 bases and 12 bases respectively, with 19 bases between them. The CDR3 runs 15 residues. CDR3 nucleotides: TGTGCCAGCAGCTTGGAGGGGCTAGCTACTGGTGGGCAGTTCTTC. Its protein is CASSLEGLATGGQFF.

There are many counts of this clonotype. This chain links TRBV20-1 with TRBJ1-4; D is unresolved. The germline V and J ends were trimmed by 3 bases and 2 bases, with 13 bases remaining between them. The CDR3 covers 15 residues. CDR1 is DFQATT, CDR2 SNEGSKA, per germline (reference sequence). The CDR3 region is CSASVAASTNEKLFF. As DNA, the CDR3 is TGCAGTGCTAGCGTGGCGGCAAGTACTAATGAAAAACTGTTTTTT.

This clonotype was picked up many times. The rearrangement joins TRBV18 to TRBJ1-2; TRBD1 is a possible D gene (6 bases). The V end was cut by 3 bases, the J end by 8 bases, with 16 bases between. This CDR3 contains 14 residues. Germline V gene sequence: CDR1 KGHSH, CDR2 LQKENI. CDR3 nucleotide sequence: TGTGCCAGCTCACCCGGGACACCTCCCTTAGGCTACACCTTC. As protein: CASSPGTPPLGYTF. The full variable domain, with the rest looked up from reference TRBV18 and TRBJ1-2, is NAGVMQNPRHLVRRRGQEARLRCSPMKGHSHVYWYRQLPEEGLKFMVYLQKENIIDESGMPKERFSAEFPKEGPSILRIQQVVRGDSAAYFCASSPGTPPLGYTFGSGTRLTVV.

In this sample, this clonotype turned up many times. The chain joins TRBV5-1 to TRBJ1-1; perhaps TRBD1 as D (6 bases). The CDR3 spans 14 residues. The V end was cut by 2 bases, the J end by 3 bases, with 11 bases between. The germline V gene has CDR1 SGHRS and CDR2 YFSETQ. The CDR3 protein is CASSFGGYYTEAFF. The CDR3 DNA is TGCGCCAGCAGCTTCGGGGGCTATTACACTGAAGCTTTCTTT. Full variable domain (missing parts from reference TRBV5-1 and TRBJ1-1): KAGVTQTPRYLIKTRGQQVTLSCSPISGHRSVSWYQQTPGQGLQFLFEYFSETQRNKGNFPGRFSGRQFSNSRSEMNVSTLELGDSALYLCASSFGGYYTEAFFGQGTRLTVV.

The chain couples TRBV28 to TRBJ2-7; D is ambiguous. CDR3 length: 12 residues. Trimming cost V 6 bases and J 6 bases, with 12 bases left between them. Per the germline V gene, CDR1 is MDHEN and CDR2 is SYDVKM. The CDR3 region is CASSASPTEQYF. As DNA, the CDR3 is TGTGCCAGCAGCGCCTCCCCCACCGAGCAGTACTTC.

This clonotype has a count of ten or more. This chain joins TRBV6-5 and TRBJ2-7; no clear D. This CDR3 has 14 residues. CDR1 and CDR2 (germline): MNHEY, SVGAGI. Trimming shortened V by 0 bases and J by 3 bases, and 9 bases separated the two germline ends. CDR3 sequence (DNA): TGTGCCAGCAGTTACTCGGGCGGCTTCTACGAGCAGTACTTC. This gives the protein CASSYSGGFYEQYF.

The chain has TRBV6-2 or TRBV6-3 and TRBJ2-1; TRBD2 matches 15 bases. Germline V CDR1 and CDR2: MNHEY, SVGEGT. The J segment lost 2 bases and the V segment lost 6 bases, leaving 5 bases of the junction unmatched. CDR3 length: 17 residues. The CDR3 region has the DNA TGTGCCAGCAGCCCCGGGACTAGCGGGAGGACCTACAATGAGCAGTTCTTC. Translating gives CASSPGTSGRTYNEQFF.

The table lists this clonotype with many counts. The DNA for the CDR3 is TGTGCCAGCAGTCGGGACAGGGCCTACACCTTC. Its protein product is CASSRDRAYTF. The V and J genes are TRBV28 and TRBJ1-2, with TRBD1 matching over 9 bases. This CDR3 region has 11 residues. The germline V gene has CDR1 MDHEN and CDR2 SYDVKM. After removal of 5 bases from V and 10 bases from J, the junction contained 2 bases not matched to a gene.

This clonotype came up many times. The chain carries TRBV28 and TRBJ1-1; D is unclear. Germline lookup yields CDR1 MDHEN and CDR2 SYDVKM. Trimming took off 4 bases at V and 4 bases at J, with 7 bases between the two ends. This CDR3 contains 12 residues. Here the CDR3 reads CASSYYSTEAFF. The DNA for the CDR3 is TGTGCCAGCAGTTACTATAGCACTGAAGCTTTCTTT.

This CDR3 reads CASSQGPMTGGVFYEQYF. In DNA, the CDR3 is TGCGCCAGCAGCCAAGGACCGATGACAGGGGGAGTATTCTACGAGCAGTACTTC. V usage is TRBV4-3 and J usage is TRBJ2-7; 9 positions match TRBD1. Germline V lookup: CDR1 LGHNA, CDR2 YSLEER. V shed 1 base, J shed 3 bases, and the junction held 13 bases outside the gene matches. The CDR3 contains 18 residues.